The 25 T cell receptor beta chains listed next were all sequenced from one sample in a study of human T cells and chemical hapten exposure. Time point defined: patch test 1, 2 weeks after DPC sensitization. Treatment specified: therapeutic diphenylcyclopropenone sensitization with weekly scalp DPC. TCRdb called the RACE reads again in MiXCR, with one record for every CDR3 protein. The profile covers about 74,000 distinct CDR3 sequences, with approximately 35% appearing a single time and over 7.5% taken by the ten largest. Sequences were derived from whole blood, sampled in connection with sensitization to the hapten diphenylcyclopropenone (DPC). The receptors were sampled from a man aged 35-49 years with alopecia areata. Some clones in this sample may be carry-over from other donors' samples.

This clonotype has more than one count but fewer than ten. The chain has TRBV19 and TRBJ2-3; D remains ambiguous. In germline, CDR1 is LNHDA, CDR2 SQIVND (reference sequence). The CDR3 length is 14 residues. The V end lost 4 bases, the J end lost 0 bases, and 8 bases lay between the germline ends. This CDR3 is CASSKGSSTDTQYF. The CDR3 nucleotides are TGTGCCAGTAGTAAGGGATCAAGCACAGATACGCAGTATTTT. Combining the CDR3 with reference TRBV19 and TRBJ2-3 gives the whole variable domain DGGITQSPKYLFRKEGQNVTLSCEQNLNHDAMYWYRQDPGQGLRLIYYSQIVNDFQKGDIAEGYSVSREKKESFPLTVTSAQKNPTAFYLCASSKGSSTDTQYFGPGTRLTVL.

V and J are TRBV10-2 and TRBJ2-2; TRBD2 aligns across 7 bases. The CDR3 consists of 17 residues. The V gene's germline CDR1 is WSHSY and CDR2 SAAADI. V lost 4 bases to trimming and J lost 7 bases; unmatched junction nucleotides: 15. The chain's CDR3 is CASSAPTGGESGGELFF. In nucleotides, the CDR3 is TGCGCCAGCAGTGCCCCCACTGGGGGGGAGAGTGGCGGGGAGCTGTTTTTT.

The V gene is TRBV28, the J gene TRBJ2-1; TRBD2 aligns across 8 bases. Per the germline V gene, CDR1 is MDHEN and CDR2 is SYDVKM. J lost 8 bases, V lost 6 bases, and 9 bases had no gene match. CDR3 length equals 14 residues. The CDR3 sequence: CASRAGGIGYEQFF. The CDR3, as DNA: TGTGCCAGCAGGGCGGGAGGAATTGGGTATGAGCAGTTCTTC. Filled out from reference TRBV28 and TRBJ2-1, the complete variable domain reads DVKVTQSSRYLVKRTGEKVFLECVQDMDHENMFWYRQDPGLGLRLIYFSYDVKMKEKGDIPEGYSVSREKKERFSLILESASTNQTSMYLCASRAGGIGYEQFFGPGTRLTVL.

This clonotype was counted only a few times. The CDR3 region has the DNA TGTGCCAGCAGCTTTAAAGGGGCTAGCGAGCAGTACTTC. This translates into CASSFKGASEQYF. V is TRBV7-9 and J is TRBJ2-7, with a tentative D call TRBD1 (5 bases). Trimming removed 3 bases at V and 6 bases at J, with 12 bases between. CDR3 length: 13 amino acids. Germline assignment: CDR1 SEHNR and CDR2 FQNEAQ (reference sequence).

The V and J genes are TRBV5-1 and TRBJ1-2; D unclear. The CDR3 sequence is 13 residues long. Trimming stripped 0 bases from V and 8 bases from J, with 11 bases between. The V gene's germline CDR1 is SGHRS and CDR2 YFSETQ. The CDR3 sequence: CASSLVAAVGYTF. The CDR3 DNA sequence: TGCGCCAGCAGCTTGGTCGCAGCCGTGGGCTACACCTTC.

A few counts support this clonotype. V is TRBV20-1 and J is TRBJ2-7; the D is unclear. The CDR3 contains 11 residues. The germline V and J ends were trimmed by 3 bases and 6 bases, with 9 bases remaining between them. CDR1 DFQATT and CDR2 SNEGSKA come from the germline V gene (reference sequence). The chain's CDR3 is CSASYGSEQYF. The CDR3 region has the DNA TGCAGTGCTAGCTACGGGTCCGAGCAGTACTTC.

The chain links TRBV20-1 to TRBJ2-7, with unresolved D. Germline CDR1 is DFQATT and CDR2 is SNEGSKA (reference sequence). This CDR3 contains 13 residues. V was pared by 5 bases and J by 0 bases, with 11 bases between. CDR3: CSAADLRSYEQYF. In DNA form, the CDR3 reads TGCAGTGCTGCTGACTTACGCTCCTACGAGCAGTACTTC.

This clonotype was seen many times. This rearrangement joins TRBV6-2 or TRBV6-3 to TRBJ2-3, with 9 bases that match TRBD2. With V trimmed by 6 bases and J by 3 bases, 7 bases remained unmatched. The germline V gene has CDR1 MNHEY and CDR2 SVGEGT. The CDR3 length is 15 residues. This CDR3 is CASSPGLASTDTQYF. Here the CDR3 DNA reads TGTGCCAGCAGCCCCGGACTAGCGAGTACAGATACGCAGTATTTT.

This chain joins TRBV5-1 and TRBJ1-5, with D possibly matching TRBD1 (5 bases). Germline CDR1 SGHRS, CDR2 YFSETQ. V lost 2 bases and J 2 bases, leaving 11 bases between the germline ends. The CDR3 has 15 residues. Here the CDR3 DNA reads TGCGCCAGCAGCTTTGACAGCTATGGCAATCAGCCCCAGCATTTT. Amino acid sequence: CASSFDSYGNQPQHF. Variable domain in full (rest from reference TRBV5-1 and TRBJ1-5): KAGVTQTPRYLIKTRGQQVTLSCSPISGHRSVSWYQQTPGQGLQFLFEYFSETQRNKGNFPGRFSGRQFSNSRSEMNVSTLELGDSALYLCASSFDSYGNQPQHFGDGTRLSIL.

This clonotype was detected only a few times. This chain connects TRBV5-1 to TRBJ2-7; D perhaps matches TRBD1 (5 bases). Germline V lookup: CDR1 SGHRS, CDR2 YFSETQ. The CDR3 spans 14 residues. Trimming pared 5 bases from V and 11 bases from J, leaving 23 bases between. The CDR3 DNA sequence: TGCGCCAGCAGTCTTAAGGGGCCCCCAGGTGTAGAGTACTTC. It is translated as CASSLKGPPGVEYF.

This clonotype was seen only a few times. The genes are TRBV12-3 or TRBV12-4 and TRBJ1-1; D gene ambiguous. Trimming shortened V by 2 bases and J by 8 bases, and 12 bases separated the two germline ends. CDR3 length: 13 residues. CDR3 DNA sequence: TGTGCCAGCAGTTTAACTGGGAACCCCGAAGCTTTCTTT. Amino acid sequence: CASSLTGNPEAFF.

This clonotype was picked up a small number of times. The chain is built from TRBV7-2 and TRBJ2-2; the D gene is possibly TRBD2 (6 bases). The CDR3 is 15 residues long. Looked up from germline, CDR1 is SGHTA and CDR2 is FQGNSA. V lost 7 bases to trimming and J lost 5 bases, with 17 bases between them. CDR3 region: CASTHSGSGTGELFF. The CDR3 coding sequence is TGTGCCAGCACCCACTCCGGGAGTGGGACCGGGGAGCTGTTTTTT.

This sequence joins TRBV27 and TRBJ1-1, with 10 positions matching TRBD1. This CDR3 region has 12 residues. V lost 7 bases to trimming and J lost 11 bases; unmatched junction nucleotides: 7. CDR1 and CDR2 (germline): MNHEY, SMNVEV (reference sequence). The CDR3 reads CASKGQGNAAFF. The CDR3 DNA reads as TGTGCCAGCAAGGGACAGGGGAATGCGGCTTTCTTT.

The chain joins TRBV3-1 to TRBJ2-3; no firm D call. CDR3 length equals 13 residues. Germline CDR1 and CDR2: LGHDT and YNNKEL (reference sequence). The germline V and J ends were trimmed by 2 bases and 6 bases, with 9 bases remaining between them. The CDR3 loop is CASSQIPADTQYF. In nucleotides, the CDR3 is TGTGCCAGCAGCCAAATCCCCGCGGATACGCAGTATTTT.

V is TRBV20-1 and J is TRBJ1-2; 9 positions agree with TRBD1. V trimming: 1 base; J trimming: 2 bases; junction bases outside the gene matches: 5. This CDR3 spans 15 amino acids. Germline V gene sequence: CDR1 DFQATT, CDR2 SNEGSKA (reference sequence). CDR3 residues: CSARVGQGLNYGYTF. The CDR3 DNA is TGCAGTGCTAGAGTCGGACAGGGGTTGAACTATGGCTACACCTTC.

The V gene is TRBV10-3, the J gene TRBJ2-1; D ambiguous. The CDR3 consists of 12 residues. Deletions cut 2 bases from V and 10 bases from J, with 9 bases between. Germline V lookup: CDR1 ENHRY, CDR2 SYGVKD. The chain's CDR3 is CAISEALWEQFF. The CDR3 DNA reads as TGTGCCATCAGTGAGGCCCTCTGGGAGCAGTTCTTC.

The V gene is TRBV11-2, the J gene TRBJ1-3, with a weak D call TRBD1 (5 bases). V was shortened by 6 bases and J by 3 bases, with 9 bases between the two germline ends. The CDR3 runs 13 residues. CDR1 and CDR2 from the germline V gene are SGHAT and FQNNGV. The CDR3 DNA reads TGTGCCAGCAGAATTACAGGTGGAAACACCATATATTTT. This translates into CASRITGGNTIYF.

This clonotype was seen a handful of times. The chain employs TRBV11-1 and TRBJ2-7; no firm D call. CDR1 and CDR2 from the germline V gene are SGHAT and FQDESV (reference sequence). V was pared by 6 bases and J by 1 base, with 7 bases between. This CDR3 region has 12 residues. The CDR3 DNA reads TGTGCCAGCAGTTTCGATTCCTACGAGCAGTACTTC. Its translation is CASSFDSYEQYF.

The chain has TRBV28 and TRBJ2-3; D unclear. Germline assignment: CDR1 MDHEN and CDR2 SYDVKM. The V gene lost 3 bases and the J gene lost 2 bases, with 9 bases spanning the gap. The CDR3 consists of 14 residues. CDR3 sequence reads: CASSFRQITDTQYF. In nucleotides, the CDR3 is TGTGCCAGCAGTTTCAGGCAGATCACAGATACGCAGTATTTT.

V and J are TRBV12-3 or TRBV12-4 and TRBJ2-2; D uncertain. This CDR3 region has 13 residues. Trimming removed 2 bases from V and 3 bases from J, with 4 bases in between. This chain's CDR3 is CASSLLDTGELFF. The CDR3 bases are TGTGCCAGCAGTTTATTGGACACCGGGGAGCTGTTTTTT.

The CDR3 DNA reads TGTGCCAGCAGCCACGAAGGGCAAAACACCGGGGAGCTGTTTTTT. It codes for CASSHEGQNTGELFF. The chain uses TRBV4-2 and TRBJ2-2; D is uncertain. The CDR3 contains 15 residues. Trimming stripped 3 bases from V and 2 bases from J, with 10 bases between. Germline values: CDR1 LGHNA, CDR2 YNFKEQ.

The CDR3 DNA sequence: TGTGCCAGCAGTTTATTGAGCTCCTACAATGAGCAGTTCTTC. It translates to CASSLLSSYNEQFF. V is TRBV28 and J is TRBJ2-1, with D unresolved. The germline V and J ends were trimmed by 1 base and 0 bases, with 4 bases remaining between them. The CDR3 runs to 14 residues. Germline V gives CDR1 MDHEN, CDR2 SYDVKM.

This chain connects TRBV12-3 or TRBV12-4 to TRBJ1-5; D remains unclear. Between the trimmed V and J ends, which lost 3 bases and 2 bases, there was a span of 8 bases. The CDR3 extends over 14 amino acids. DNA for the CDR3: TGTGCCAGCAGTTTCCGAGAGGGCAATCAGCCCCAGCATTTT. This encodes CASSFREGNQPQHF.

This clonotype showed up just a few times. In DNA form, the CDR3 reads TGTGCCAGCAGTTCCCCTAGTACGGAGCTGTTTTTT. Protein product: CASSSPSTELFF. The chain carries TRBV6-5 and TRBJ2-2; no clear D. This CDR3 has 12 residues. V gave up 4 bases and J gave up 10 bases, with 10 bases separating them. The V gene's germline CDR1 is MNHEY and CDR2 SVGAGI.

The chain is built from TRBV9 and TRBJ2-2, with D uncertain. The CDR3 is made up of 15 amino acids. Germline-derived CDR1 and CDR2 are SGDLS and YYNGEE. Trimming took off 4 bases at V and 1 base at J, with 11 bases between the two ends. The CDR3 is CASSPDTGNTGELFF. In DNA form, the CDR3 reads TGTGCCAGCAGCCCCGACACTGGGAACACCGGGGAGCTGTTTTTT.